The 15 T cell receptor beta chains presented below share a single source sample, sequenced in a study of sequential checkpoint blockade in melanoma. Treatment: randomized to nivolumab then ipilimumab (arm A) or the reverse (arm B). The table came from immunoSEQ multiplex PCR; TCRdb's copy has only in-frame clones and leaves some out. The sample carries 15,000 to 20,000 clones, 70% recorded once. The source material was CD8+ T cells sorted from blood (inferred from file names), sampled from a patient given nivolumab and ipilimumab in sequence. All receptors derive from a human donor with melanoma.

CDR3 sequence (DNA): TGTGCCAGCAGTGGAATGACAGCATCCTACGAGCAGTACTTC. Translation gives CASSGMTASYEQYF. The chain uses TRBV2 and TRBJ2-7, with D possibly TRBD1 on 5 matching bases. Trimming stripped 4 bases from V and 1 base from J, with 11 bases between. The CDR3 loop spans 14 amino acids. Germline CDR1 and CDR2: SNHLY and FYNNEI.

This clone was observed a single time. Here the CDR3 DNA reads TGCAGCGTTGAAGTGGGGGCTGGGTACGAGCAGTACTTC. Amino acid sequence: CSVEVGAGYEQYF. The chain is built from TRBV29-1 and TRBJ2-7; D possibly corresponds to TRBD1 (6 bases). V lost 1 base and J 4 bases, leaving 11 bases between the germline ends. The CDR3 covers 13 residues. Looked up from germline, CDR1 is SQVTM and CDR2 is ANQGSEA.

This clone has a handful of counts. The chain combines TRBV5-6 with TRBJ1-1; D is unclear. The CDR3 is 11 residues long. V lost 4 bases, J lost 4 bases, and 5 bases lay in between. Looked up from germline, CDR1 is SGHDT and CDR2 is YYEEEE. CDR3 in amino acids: CASSAGTEAFF. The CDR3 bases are TGTGCCAGCAGCGCCGGCACTGAAGCTTTCTTT.

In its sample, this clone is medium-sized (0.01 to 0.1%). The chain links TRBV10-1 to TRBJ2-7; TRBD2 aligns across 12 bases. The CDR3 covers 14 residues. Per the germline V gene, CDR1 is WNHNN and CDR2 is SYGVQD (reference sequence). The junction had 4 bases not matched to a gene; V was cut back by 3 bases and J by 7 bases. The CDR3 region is CASSELAGGQEQYF. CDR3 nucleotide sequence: TGCGCCAGCAGTGAACTAGCGGGAGGACAAGAGCAGTACTTC.

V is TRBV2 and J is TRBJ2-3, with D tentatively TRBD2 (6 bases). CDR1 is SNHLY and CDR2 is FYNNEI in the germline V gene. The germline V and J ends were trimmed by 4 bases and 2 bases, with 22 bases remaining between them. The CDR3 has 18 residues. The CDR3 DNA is TGTGCCAGCAGTGGGAAGGACGGGAGTGGGGAGAACACAGATACGCAGTATTTT. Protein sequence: CASSGKDGSGENTDTQYF.

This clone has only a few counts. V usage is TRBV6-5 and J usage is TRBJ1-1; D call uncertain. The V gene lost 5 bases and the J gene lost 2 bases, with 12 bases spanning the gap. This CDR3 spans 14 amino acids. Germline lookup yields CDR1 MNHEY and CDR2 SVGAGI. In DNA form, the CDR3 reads TGTGCCAGCAGTCCATTGGCGGCTAACACTGAAGCTTTCTTT. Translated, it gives CASSPLAANTEAFF.

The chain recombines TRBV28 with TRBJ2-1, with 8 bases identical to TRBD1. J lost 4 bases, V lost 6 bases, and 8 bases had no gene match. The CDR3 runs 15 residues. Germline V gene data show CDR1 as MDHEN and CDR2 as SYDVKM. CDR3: CASSKGTGLYNEQFF. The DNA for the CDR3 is TGTGCCAGCAGCAAGGGGACAGGACTATACAATGAGCAGTTCTTC.

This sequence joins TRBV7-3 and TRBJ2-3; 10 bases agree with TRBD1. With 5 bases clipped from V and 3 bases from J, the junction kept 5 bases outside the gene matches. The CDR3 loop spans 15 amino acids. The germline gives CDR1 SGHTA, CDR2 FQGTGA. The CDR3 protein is CASSLGQGLTDTQYF. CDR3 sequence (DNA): TGTGCCAGCAGCCTGGGACAGGGGTTAACAGATACGCAGTATTTT.

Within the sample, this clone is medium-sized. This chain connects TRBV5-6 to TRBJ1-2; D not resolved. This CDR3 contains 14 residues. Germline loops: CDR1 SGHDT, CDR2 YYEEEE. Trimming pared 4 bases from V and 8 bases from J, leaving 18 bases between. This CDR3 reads CASSPRGGPGGYTF. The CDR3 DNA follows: TGTGCCAGCAGCCCTCGTGGAGGGCCGGGGGGCTACACCTTC.

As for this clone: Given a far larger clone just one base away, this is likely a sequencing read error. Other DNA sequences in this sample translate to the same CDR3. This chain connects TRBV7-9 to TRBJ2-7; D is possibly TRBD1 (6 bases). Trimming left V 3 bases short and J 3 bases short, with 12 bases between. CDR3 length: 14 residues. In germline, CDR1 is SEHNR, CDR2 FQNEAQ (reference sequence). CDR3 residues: CASSFEQGIYEQYF. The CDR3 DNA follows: TGTGCCAGCAGCTTTGAGCAGGGGATCTACGAGCAGTACTTC.

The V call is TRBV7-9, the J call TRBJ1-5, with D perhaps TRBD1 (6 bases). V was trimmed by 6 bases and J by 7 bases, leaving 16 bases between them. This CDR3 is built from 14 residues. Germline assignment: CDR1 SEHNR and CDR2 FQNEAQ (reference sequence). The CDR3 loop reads CASSYTGLWQPQHF. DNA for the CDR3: TGTGCCAGCAGTTATACAGGGTTGTGGCAGCCCCAGCATTTT.

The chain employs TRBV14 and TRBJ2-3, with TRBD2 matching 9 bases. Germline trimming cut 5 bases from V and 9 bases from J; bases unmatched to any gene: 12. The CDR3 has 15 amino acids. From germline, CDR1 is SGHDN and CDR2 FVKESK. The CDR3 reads CASSSGTSFEETQYF. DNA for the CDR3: TGTGCCAGCAGCTCCGGGACTAGCTTCGAGGAAACGCAGTATTTT.

The CDR3 reads CASSGRGKPYEQYF. For the CDR3, the DNA is TGTGCCAGCAGCGGCAGGGGGAAACCCTACGAGCAGTACTTC. The chain joins TRBV21-1 to TRBJ2-7; the table's D call, TRBD1, was not checked against the DNA. TRBV21-1 is termed a pseudogene. The CDR3 loop spans 14 amino acids.

This chain's CDR3 is CASSFLAGGMETQYF. CDR3 nucleotide sequence: TGTGCCAGCAGCTTTCTAGCGGGGGGCATGGAGACCCAGTACTTC. The chain couples TRBV7-9 to TRBJ2-5; 11 bases fit TRBD2. The CDR3 spans 15 residues. Germline lookup yields CDR1 SEHNR and CDR2 FQNEAQ (reference sequence). V shed 3 bases, J shed 5 bases, and the junction held 5 bases outside the gene matches.

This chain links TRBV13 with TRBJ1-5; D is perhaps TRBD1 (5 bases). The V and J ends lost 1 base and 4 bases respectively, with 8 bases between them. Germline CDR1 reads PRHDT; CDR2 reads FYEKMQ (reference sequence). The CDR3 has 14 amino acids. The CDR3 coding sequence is TGTGCCAGCAGCTTAGCAGGGCTAAATCAGCCCCAGCATTTT. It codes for CASSLAGLNQPQHF.